A single sample gave rise to the 31 T cell receptor beta chains below, sequenced in a study of cytomegalovirus exposure and HLA in healthy donors. Vbeta (60) and Jbeta (13) primers were used in the PCR. TCRdb keeps only in-frame clones here, not all; method: immunoSEQ multiplex PCR. The sample shows 100,000 to 150,000 clones, approximately 81% of them seen only once. Sequenced material: PBMCs. These receptors were collected from a man aged 18 to 30 in good health and CMV-seronegative.

Only one count was recorded for this clone. CDR3 sequence: CASSLREGRYGYTF. The CDR3 bases are TGTGCCAGCAGCTTAAGGGAAGGGAGGTATGGCTACACCTTC. The V gene is TRBV7-9, the J gene TRBJ1-2; D unclear. Germline CDR1 reads SEHNR; CDR2 reads FQNEAQ (reference sequence). The CDR3 loop spans 14 amino acids. Trimming stripped 2 bases from V and 5 bases from J, with 12 bases between.

This rearrangement joins TRBV7-6 to TRBJ2-5, with D possibly TRBD1 on 6 matching bases. Germline assignment: CDR1 SGHVS and CDR2 FNYEAQ. The V end lost 1 base, the J end lost 5 bases, and 14 bases lay between the germline ends. The CDR3 consists of 15 residues. DNA for the CDR3: TGTGCCAGCAGCTTAGTATCAGGGGATAGGGAGACCCAGTACTTC. Translated: CASSLVSGDRETQYF.

The CDR3 nucleotides read TGCGCCAGCAGCCAGACTGGGACAGTCAATGAGCAGTTCTTC. It encodes CASSQTGTVNEQFF. V gene TRBV4-1 combines with J gene TRBJ2-1, with 7 bases that match TRBD1. The V and J ends lost 3 bases and 6 bases, in that order; junction bases with no gene match: 5. Germline-derived CDR1 and CDR2 are MGHRA and YSYEKL. The CDR3 consists of 14 residues.

The chain links TRBV18 to TRBJ2-3; 8 bases are shared with TRBD1. The junction had 5 bases not matched to a gene; V was cut back by 4 bases and J by 2 bases. CDR3 length equals 15 residues. From germline, CDR1 is KGHSH and CDR2 LQKENI. The CDR3 spells CASSLRDRFTDTQYF. CDR3 sequence (DNA): TGTGCCAGCTCACTCCGGGACAGGTTCACAGATACGCAGTATTTT.

V and J are TRBV6-6 and TRBJ1-2; D remains ambiguous. V was pared by 5 bases and J by 6 bases, with 4 bases between. CDR1 is MNHNY and CDR2 is SVGAGI in the germline V gene (reference sequence). The CDR3 covers 10 residues. CDR3 region: CASSRDGYTF. CDR3 coding DNA: TGTGCCAGCAGTAGAGATGGCTACACCTTC.

The J gene is TRBJ2-7, the V gene TRBV2, with a possible D match to TRBD2 (5 bases). With 3 bases removed from V and 0 bases from J, the gap between germline ends came to 12 bases. The CDR3 is 15 residues long. CDR1 SNHLY and CDR2 FYNNEI come from the germline V gene. CDR3 sequence: CASSERVRSSYEQYF. CDR3 nucleotides: TGTGCCAGCAGTGAGAGGGTCAGGAGCTCCTACGAGCAGTACTTC. Supplemented by reference TRBV2 and TRBJ2-7, the full variable domain reads EPEVTQTPSHQVTQMGQEVILRCVPISNHLYFYWYRQILGQKVEFLVSFYNNEISEKSEIFDDQFSVERPDGSNFTLKIRSTKLEDSAMYFCASSERVRSSYEQYFGPGTRLTVT.

The chain uses TRBV18 and TRBJ2-1, with 7 bases aligning to TRBD1. V shed 4 bases, J shed 2 bases, and the junction held 5 bases outside the gene matches. There are 15 residues in the CDR3. Germline assignment: CDR1 KGHSH and CDR2 LQKENI. The CDR3 DNA follows: TGTGCCAGCTCACGGACAGGTGGGGCCTACAATGAGCAGTTCTTC. It codes for CASSRTGGAYNEQFF.

The chain is built from TRBV27 and TRBJ1-1; D is unresolved. The CDR3 is 14 amino acids. The germline gives CDR1 MNHEY, CDR2 SMNVEV (reference sequence). V was trimmed by 3 bases and J by 0 bases, leaving 8 bases between them. CDR3 loop: CASSLRGLNTEAFF. The CDR3 coding sequence is TGTGCCAGCAGTTTGCGGGGATTGAACACTGAAGCTTTCTTT.

J is TRBJ1-2 and V is TRBV5-4, with D possibly matching TRBD1 (5 bases). The CDR3 consists of 15 residues. V lost 6 bases, J lost 4 bases, and 19 bases lay in between. Germline CDR1 reads SGHNT; CDR2 reads YYREEE (reference sequence). The CDR3 here is CASIQFPTASYGYTF. In DNA, the CDR3 is TGTGCCAGCATCCAATTCCCGACAGCCTCCTATGGCTACACCTTC.

The chain couples TRBV25-1 to TRBJ1-1; D is uncertain. There are 15 residues in the CDR3. The ends were cut back, 3 bases at V and 4 bases at J, with 15 bases in the middle. In germline, CDR1 is MGHDK, CDR2 SYGVNS. The CDR3 spells CASSDSGNWGTEAFF. Here the CDR3 DNA reads TGTGCCAGCAGTGATTCGGGGAATTGGGGCACTGAAGCTTTCTTT. The variable domain in full, completed from reference TRBV25-1 and TRBJ1-1, reads EADIYQTPRYLVIGTGKKITLECSQTMGHDKMYWYQQDPGMELHLIHYSYGVNSTEKGDLSSESTVSRIRTEHFPLTLESARPSHTSQYLCASSDSGNWGTEAFFGQGTRLTVV.

This clone occurred once. The identical CDR3 is also encoded by other nucleotide sequences in the sample. V is TRBV6-5 and J is TRBJ2-5, with TRBD1 identical over 7 bases. The germline CDR1 and CDR2 sequences are MNHEY and SVGAGI. The CDR3 has 15 residues. J gave up 0 bases and V 2 bases, and 3 bases lay outside the gene matches. The CDR3 sequence: CASSYGDSNQETQYF. In nucleotides, the CDR3 is TGTGCCAGCAGTTACGGGGACAGCAACCAAGAGACCCAGTACTTC.

This rearrangement joins TRBV7-2 to TRBJ1-4, with D possibly being TRBD1 (6 bases). V lost 0 bases and J lost 5, with 16 bases in between. The CDR3 length is 17 residues. Germline CDR1 is SGHTA and CDR2 is FQGNSA. For the CDR3, the DNA is TGTGCCAGCAGCTTAGCCCCACCGGGCAGGGGAAATGAAAAACTGTTTTTT. As protein: CASSLAPPGRGNEKLFF.

The chain couples TRBV5-8 to TRBJ1-2; TRBD1 matches at 10 bases. The trim removed 4 bases at V and 5 bases at J, leaving 2 bases unmatched. In germline, CDR1 is SGHTS, CDR2 YDEGEE. The CDR3 is 13 residues long. As DNA, the CDR3 is TGTGCCAGCAGCCGGGGACAGGGGTATGGCTACACCTTC. Its protein product is CASSRGQGYGYTF.

This rearrangement joins TRBV7-9 to TRBJ2-7, with 8 positions matching TRBD1. The V gene end was trimmed by 1 base and the J gene end by 3 bases; junction bases not matched to a gene: 5. The CDR3 contains 15 residues. Germline V lookup: CDR1 SEHNR, CDR2 FQNEAQ (reference sequence). CDR3 in amino acids: CASSLVGQGDYEQYF. The CDR3 coding sequence is TGTGCCAGCAGCTTAGTCGGACAGGGAGACTACGAGCAGTACTTC.

The chain employs TRBV28 and TRBJ1-2; the match to TRBD1 covers 12 bases. This CDR3 is built from 17 residues. V trimming: 3 bases; J trimming: 2 bases; junction bases outside the gene matches: 7. Germline V lookup: CDR1 MDHEN, CDR2 SYDVKM. The CDR3 bases are TGTGCCAGCAGTTTCCCCCCCGGGACAGGGGGCAACTATGGCTACACCTTC. Translation: CASSFPPGTGGNYGYTF.

The rearrangement uses TRBV10-3 and TRBJ2-7, with 11 bases identical to TRBD1. The CDR3 runs to 15 residues. Germline V lookup: CDR1 ENHRY, CDR2 SYGVKD. V shed 4 bases, J shed 6 bases, and the junction held 8 bases outside the gene matches. Written as DNA, the CDR3 is TGTGCCATCAGTGCCCCGGGACAGGGGGGCCCCGAGCAGTACTTC. Amino acid sequence: CAISAPGQGGPEQYF.

The rearrangement links TRBV2 to TRBJ2-7; D remains unclear. The length of the CDR3 is 14 residues. V lost 7 bases to trimming and J lost 5 bases, with 18 bases between them. The germline gives CDR1 SNHLY, CDR2 FYNNEI. CDR3 nucleotides: TGTGCCAGCAACGTACAGCCTCTCCCTAACGAGCAGTACTTC. Translated, it gives CASNVQPLPNEQYF.

CDR3: CASSTGLAGAYEQYF. CDR3 bases: TGTGCCAGTAGTACGGGACTAGCGGGGGCCTACGAGCAGTACTTC. The rearrangement links TRBV19 to TRBJ2-7; 14 nucleotides line up with TRBD2. The CDR3 totals 15 residues. The germline V gene has CDR1 LNHDA and CDR2 SQIVND (reference sequence). V was clipped by 4 bases and J by 2 bases; unmatched bases: 1.

The chain combines TRBV10-3 with TRBJ2-7; 9 nucleotides align to TRBD2. The trim removed 6 bases at V and 3 bases at J, leaving 6 bases unmatched. Germline V gene sequence: CDR1 ENHRY, CDR2 SYGVKD. The CDR3 contains 14 residues. DNA of the CDR3: TGTGCCATCAGGGCTAGCGGGGCACTCTACGAGCAGTACTTC. It codes for CAIRASGALYEQYF.

As for this clone: The same CDR3 can be traced to other DNA sequences in this sample. The chain links TRBV30 to TRBJ1-2; D may be TRBD1 (6 bases). V lost 2 bases and J 8 bases, leaving 9 bases between the germline ends. This CDR3 region has 11 residues. CDR1 and CDR2 (germline): GTSNPN, SVGIG (reference sequence). The DNA of the CDR3 is TGTGCCTGGAGTTTGGGGGCCGGCTACACCTTC. Residues: CAWSLGAGYTF.

In this sample, this clone turned up a few times. The genes are TRBV9 and TRBJ1-1, with 8 positions matching TRBD1. The V segment lost 4 bases and the J segment 3 bases; nucleotides outside the gene matches: 8. CDR1 and CDR2 from the germline V gene are SGDLS and YYNGEE. The CDR3 extends over 15 amino acids. The CDR3 loop reads CASSFSTGGDTEAFF. The CDR3 region has the DNA TGTGCCAGCAGCTTCTCTACAGGGGGGGACACTGAAGCTTTCTTT.

A few counts support this clone. The chain couples TRBV7-8 to TRBJ1-2; D is possibly TRBD1 (6 bases). Looked up from germline, CDR1 is SGHVS and CDR2 is FQNEAQ. Trimming pared 3 bases from V and 0 bases from J, leaving 17 bases between. This CDR3 contains 17 residues. As DNA, the CDR3 is TGTGCCAGCAGCTTCTATACCCGGGACACCTCTAACTATGGCTACACCTTC. Translated: CASSFYTRDTSNYGYTF.

J is TRBJ1-4 and V is TRBV18; TRBD1 matches 7 bases. V was clipped by 4 bases and J by 6 bases; unmatched bases: 5. Germline V gene data show CDR1 as KGHSH and CDR2 as LQKENI. The CDR3 consists of 14 residues. The DNA of the CDR3 is TGTGCCAGCTCACTCTTTACAGGGGATGAAAAACTGTTTTTT. It translates to CASSLFTGDEKLFF. Variable domain in full (rest from reference TRBV18 and TRBJ1-4): NAGVMQNPRHLVRRRGQEARLRCSPMKGHSHVYWYRQLPEEGLKFMVYLQKENIIDESGMPKERFSAEFPKEGPSILRIQQVVRGDSAAYFCASSLFTGDEKLFFGSGTQLSVL.

This sequence joins TRBV6-5 and TRBJ1-2, with a possible D match to TRBD1 (6 bases). Germline V gives CDR1 MNHEY, CDR2 SVGAGI. Trimming shortened V by 6 bases and J by 5 bases, and 13 bases separated the two germline ends. The CDR3 contains 13 residues. The CDR3 is CASSGTQIYGYTF. The CDR3 nucleotides read TGTGCCAGCAGCGGGACACAAATTTATGGCTACACCTTC.

The V gene is TRBV7-9, the J gene TRBJ1-2; a possible D gene is TRBD1 (5 bases). The CDR3 is 13 amino acids. V lost 5 bases and J lost 7, with 14 bases in between. Germline values: CDR1 SEHNR, CDR2 FQNEAQ (reference sequence). The CDR3 coding sequence is TGTGCCAGCAGCCTCATAGGGGAACTTGGCTACACCTTC. As protein: CASSLIGELGYTF.

The chain uses TRBV7-9 and TRBJ2-5; D might be TRBD1 (7 bases). V lost 5 bases, J lost 4 bases, and 11 bases lay in between. Germline assignment: CDR1 SEHNR and CDR2 FQNEAQ (reference sequence). The CDR3 totals 13 residues. Written as DNA, the CDR3 is TGTGCCAGCAGCGCTCAGGGGGGAGAGACCCAGTACTTC. It is translated as CASSAQGGETQYF.

As DNA, the CDR3 is TGTGCCATCACTCCGGGACAGTTCTACGAGCAGTACTTC. This codes for CAITPGQFYEQYF. The rearrangement joins TRBV10-3 to TRBJ2-7; 7 bases map to TRBD1. Germline loops: CDR1 ENHRY, CDR2 SYGVKD. The V segment lost 7 bases and the J segment 3 bases; nucleotides outside the gene matches: 6. The CDR3 extends over 13 amino acids.

The chain employs TRBV4-3 and TRBJ1-1, with 10 nucleotides matching TRBD1. The ends lost 0 bases at V and 1 base at J; junction bases unmatched: 8. Germline lookup yields CDR1 LGHNA and CDR2 YSLEER. The length of the CDR3 is 18 residues. The CDR3 spells CASSQDWLGTGANTEAFF. In DNA form, the CDR3 reads TGCGCCAGCAGCCAAGATTGGCTTGGGACAGGGGCGAACACTGAAGCTTTCTTT.

The chain carries TRBV4-1 and TRBJ1-3, with D perhaps matching TRBD1 (6 bases). CDR1 MGHRA and CDR2 YSYEKL come from the germline V gene. The germline V and J ends were trimmed by 0 bases and 0 bases, with 15 bases remaining between them. This CDR3 is 18 amino acids long. The chain's CDR3 is CASSQDRAGEVSGNTIYF. As DNA, the CDR3 is TGCGCCAGCAGCCAAGATCGGGCAGGGGAAGTCTCTGGAAACACCATATATTTT.

The V and J genes are TRBV28 and TRBJ2-7; 7 bases are a match to TRBD1. The CDR3 is made up of 15 amino acids. The trim removed 6 bases at V and 2 bases at J, leaving 10 bases unmatched. CDR1 is MDHEN, CDR2 SYDVKM, per germline. The chain's CDR3 is CASSLTGRATYEQYF. CDR3 sequence (DNA): TGTGCCAGCAGCTTGACAGGGAGAGCTACCTACGAGCAGTACTTC.

This chain links TRBV27 with TRBJ2-7; 13 nucleotides align to TRBD2. The CDR3 is made up of 16 amino acids. Germline V gene sequence: CDR1 MNHEY, CDR2 SMNVEV (reference sequence). Unmatched junction bases numbered 6, after V lost 3 bases and J lost 4 bases. The CDR3 sequence: CASSFLTSGGVYEQYF. CDR3 nucleotides: TGTGCCAGCAGTTTCCTCACTAGCGGGGGGGTTTACGAGCAGTACTTC.